These 13 T cell receptor beta chains were all obtained from the same sample, sequenced in a study of T cell repertoires in cytomegalovirus infection. TCRdb re-called the reads with MiXCR, one entry per CDR3 protein. The table includes about 310,000 distinct CDR3 sequences, 15% to 20% detected once. Material: PBMCs. These receptors were taken from a human donor in good health (CMV status not recorded). Some clones in this sample may be carry-over from other donors' samples.

The chain links TRBV10-3 to TRBJ2-6; D remains ambiguous. Between the trimmed V and J ends, which lost 0 bases and 2 bases, there was a span of 11 bases. This CDR3 is 17 amino acids long. Germline assignment: CDR1 ENHRY and CDR2 SYGVKD. CDR3 DNA: TGTGCCATCAGTGAGTCCGGTACAGTCCCTGGGGCCAACGTCCTGACTTTC. As protein: CAISESGTVPGANVLTF.

V and J are TRBV10-3 and TRBJ1-3; D is unclear. This CDR3 spans 18 amino acids. Germline V gene lookup returns CDR1 ENHRY and CDR2 SYGVKD. V was pared by 0 bases and J by 0 bases, with 15 bases between. The CDR3, as DNA: TGTGCCATCAGTGAGTCAGGAGGGCCGGCGATCTCTGGAAACACCATATATTTT. Translation: CAISESGGPAISGNTIYF.

This clonotype was observed a handful of times. The chain has TRBV27 and TRBJ2-7, with 10 bases aligning to TRBD1. CDR1 and CDR2 (germline): MNHEY, SMNVEV (reference sequence). The CDR3 length is 15 residues. V trimming: 5 bases; J trimming: 4 bases; junction bases outside the gene matches: 8. The CDR3, as DNA: TGTGCCAGCAGTAGAAAGCCGGGACAGGGGTACGAGCAGTACTTC. As protein: CASSRKPGQGYEQYF.

This clonotype was observed a handful of times. This chain connects TRBV15 to TRBJ1-1, with 7 bases that match TRBD1. Germline CDR1 is LNHNV and CDR2 is YYDKDF (reference sequence). This CDR3 spans 13 amino acids. The J segment lost 11 bases and the V segment lost 0 bases, leaving 6 bases of the junction unmatched. The CDR3 spells CATSRDQGEGAFF. In DNA form, the CDR3 reads TGTGCCACCAGCAGAGATCAGGGGGAAGGGGCTTTCTTT.

This clonotype occurred many times. This chain joins TRBV4-1 and TRBJ1-5, with no clear D. V lost 0 bases, J lost 7 bases, and 7 bases lay in between. CDR1 is MGHRA, CDR2 YSYEKL, per germline. The CDR3 sequence is 13 residues long. CDR3 region: CASSQDADQPQHF. CDR3 nucleotide sequence: TGCGCCAGCAGCCAAGATGCGGACCAGCCCCAGCATTTT.

This clonotype was observed at least ten times. The chain joins TRBV7-3 to TRBJ2-3, with D possibly TRBD1 on 5 matching bases. This CDR3 has 14 residues. Per germline, CDR1 SGHTA and CDR2 FQGTGA. V was pared by 1 base and J by 1 base, with 6 bases between. For the CDR3, the DNA is TGTGCCAGCAGCTTAATAGGGGGCACAGATACGCAGTATTTT. This translates into CASSLIGGTDTQYF.

Concerning this clonotype: A much larger clonotype is one base distant, so this may be a read error. The chain employs TRBV11-1 and TRBJ2-1, with 8 bases identical to TRBD2. The CDR3 is made up of 20 amino acids. Looked up from germline, CDR1 is SGHAT and CDR2 is FQDESV (reference sequence). Trimming removed 7 bases from V and 0 bases from J; junction bases left unmatched: 20. In nucleotides, the CDR3 is TGTGCCAGCATCTCCGGGGGGGACTGGGCCGTCCTCAGCTCCTACAATGAGCAGTTCTTC. Encoded protein: CASISGGDWAVLSSYNEQFF.

This clonotype was detected ten times or more. V gene TRBV7-2 combines with J gene TRBJ1-1; D is uncertain. V dropped 3 bases and J dropped 3 bases, with 11 bases sitting between them. The CDR3 is 14 amino acids. Germline values: CDR1 SGHTA, CDR2 FQGNSA. The chain's CDR3 is CASSFTTEYTEAFF. CDR3 nucleotides: TGTGCCAGCAGCTTCACCACAGAGTACACTGAAGCTTTCTTT.

This clonotype came up many times. The rearrangement uses TRBV7-2 and TRBJ2-5; a weak D match, TRBD1 (5 bases). CDR1 and CDR2 from the germline V gene are SGHTA and FQGNSA. The CDR3 runs 14 residues. The V gene lost 5 bases and the J gene lost 1 base, with 11 bases spanning the gap. DNA for the CDR3: TGTGCCAGCAGCCAACAGGTTACCCAAGAGACCCAGTACTTC. The encoded protein is CASSQQVTQETQYF.

This clonotype was counted a few times. V usage is TRBV7-2 and J usage is TRBJ1-2; unclear D gene. Per germline, CDR1 SGHTA and CDR2 FQGNSA. V gave up 1 base and J gave up 4 bases, with 10 bases separating them. The CDR3 spans 14 residues. The CDR3 DNA reads as TGTGCCAGCAGCTTAGGTTCGGAGCTCTATGGCTACACCTTC. Amino acids: CASSLGSELYGYTF.

This clonotype occurred many times. The chain combines TRBV7-2 with TRBJ2-3; 11 bases map to TRBD2. Germline lookup yields CDR1 SGHTA and CDR2 FQGNSA. Trimming took 6 bases from V and 0 from J; bases not matched to a gene: 2. This CDR3 comprises 15 residues. CDR3 loop: CASSWTSGSTDTQYF. In DNA form, the CDR3 reads TGTGCCAGCAGTTGGACTAGCGGGAGCACAGATACGCAGTATTTT. The full variable domain, completed using reference TRBV7-2 and TRBJ2-3, is GAGVSQSPSNKVTEKGKDVELRCDPISGHTALYWYRQSLGQGLEFLIYFQGNSAPDKSGLPSDRFSAERTGGSVSTLTIQRTQQEDSAVYLCASSWTSGSTDTQYFGPGTRLTVL.

This clonotype has at least ten counts. The chain recombines TRBV7-2 with TRBJ1-2; TRBD1 aligns across 8 bases. This CDR3 comprises 14 residues. Germline loops: CDR1 SGHTA, CDR2 FQGNSA. V trimming: 2 bases; J trimming: 8 bases; junction bases outside the gene matches: 7. The DNA for the CDR3 is TGTGCCAGCAGCTTATACGGCAGGGGGCGAGGCTACACCTTC. This translates into CASSLYGRGRGYTF.

A few counts support this clonotype. The rearrangement links TRBV7-9 to TRBJ1-2, with D perhaps TRBD1 (5 bases). CDR1 and CDR2 (germline): SEHNR, FQNEAQ (reference sequence). The CDR3 consists of 16 residues. The V end was cut by 3 bases, the J end by 1 base, with 15 bases between. CDR3 bases: TGTGCCAGCAGCTTCGGTTCAGGGAGAGTTAACTATGGCTACACCTTC. Amino acid sequence: CASSFGSGRVNYGYTF.